These 11 T cell receptor beta chains share one sample of origin, sequenced in a study of beta chain features in type 1 diabetes (dated by TCRdb to the late 2010s). General findings and caveats noted by the study authors: A moderate but significant shortening of TCRB CDR3 length was observed in type 1 diabetes patients in all four CD4+ subsets.

Receptor libraries were prepared by the immunoSEQ multiplex PCR assay. The High Capacity cDNA Reverse Transcription Kit was used to reverse transcribe all of the isolated RNA, meaning that expressed TCRB transcripts were what got sequenced. Held by TCRdb, this immuneACCESS table contains in-frame sequences only and omits some clones. Under half of the omission traces to an unresolved V gene where checked; the cause of the rest is unknown. In this sample the table shows 45,000 to 60,000 clones, about 60% of which occur a single time. The top ten clonotypes cover 0.29% of the sample. These receptors lack a known antigen. Material: stem cell memory CD4+ T cells from blood. Read against the paper, the sample's cell subset or site label means: stem cell-like memory CD4+ T cells. These TCRs come from a young woman with type 1 diabetes.

The chain employs TRBV2 and TRBJ2-2; the match to TRBD2 covers 7 bases. The CDR3 consists of 13 residues. Germline CDR1 SNHLY, CDR2 FYNNEI. The trim removed 4 bases at V and 8 bases at J, leaving 4 bases unmatched. The CDR3 loop reads CASSGAGAGELFF. CDR3 in DNA: TGTGCCAGCAGTGGGGCGGGAGCGGGGGAGCTGTTTTTT. The variable domain in full, completed from reference TRBV2 and TRBJ2-2, reads EPEVTQTPSHQVTQMGQEVILRCVPISNHLYFYWYRQILGQKVEFLVSFYNNEISEKSEIFDDQFSVERPDGSNFTLKIRSTKLEDSAMYFCASSGAGAGELFFGEGSRLTVL.

V and J are TRBV11-2 and TRBJ1-2; TRBD1 matches at 7 bases. With 2 bases clipped from V and 0 bases from J, the junction kept 12 bases outside the gene matches. Germline-derived CDR1 and CDR2 are SGHAT and FQNNGV. CDR3 size: 18 residues. CDR3 sequence: CASSLYRGHRTANYGYTF. CDR3 in DNA: TGTGCCAGCAGCTTATACAGGGGCCATCGTACAGCTAACTATGGCTACACCTTC.

This chain joins TRBV12-5 and TRBJ2-1; 10 positions agree with TRBD2. Unmatched junction bases numbered 9, after V lost 4 bases and J lost 0 bases. CDR1 and CDR2 (germline): LGHNT, FRNRAP. The CDR3 sequence is 18 residues long. The CDR3 DNA reads TGTGCTAGTGGTTCTGCGAGCGGGAGGGGGAGCTCCTACAATGAGCAGTTCTTC. Amino acid sequence: CASGSASGRGSSYNEQFF.

The CDR3 DNA sequence: TGTGCCAGCAGCTTAGCCGGTCGCCGATGGACCCAGTACTTC. This translates into CASSLAGRRWTQYF. The V gene is TRBV11-2, the J gene TRBJ2-5; D is unclear. The V gene's germline CDR1 is SGHAT and CDR2 FQNNGV. This CDR3 contains 14 residues. V was clipped by 1 base and J by 7 bases, with 13 bases between them.

The chain uses TRBV7-3 and TRBJ2-7; a weak D match, TRBD2 (5 bases). The CDR3 loop spans 15 amino acids. CDR1 and CDR2 from the germline V gene are SGHTA and FQGTGA. V was pared by 1 base and J by 1 base, with 11 bases between. CDR3 DNA: TGTGCCAGCAGCTTAAAGTACGGGGAGTCCTACGAGCAGTACTTC. This codes for CASSLKYGESYEQYF. Combining the CDR3 with reference TRBV7-3 and TRBJ2-7 gives the whole variable domain GAGVSQTPSNKVTEKGKYVELRCDPISGHTALYWYRQSLGQGPEFLIYFQGTGAADDSGLPNDRFFAVRPEGSVSTLKIQRTERGDSAVYLCASSLKYGESYEQYFGPGTRLTVT.

Here the CDR3 DNA reads TGCAGCGTTGAAGCGGGACTCCGGGGAGTAAGTGGCTACACCTTC. Translated: CSVEAGLRGVSGYTF. The V and J genes are TRBV29-1 and TRBJ1-2; a weak D match, TRBD1 (5 bases). The germline V and J ends were trimmed by 1 base and 7 bases, with 19 bases remaining between them. The CDR3 covers 15 residues. Germline CDR1 SQVTM, CDR2 ANQGSEA.

The gene calls are TRBV5-8 and TRBJ1-1; 7 bases are shared with TRBD1. J lost 1 base, V lost 4 bases, and 4 bases had no gene match. The germline gives CDR1 SGHTS, CDR2 YDEGEE. This CDR3 comprises 14 residues. CDR3: CASSQGGWNTEAFF. CDR3 nucleotide sequence: TGTGCCAGCAGCCAAGGGGGCTGGAACACTGAAGCTTTCTTT.

V gene TRBV29-1 combines with J gene TRBJ1-1; D is undetermined. The CDR3 is made up of 14 amino acids. Trimming took 2 bases from V and 9 from J, leaving 19 bases between them. From germline, CDR1 is SQVTM and CDR2 ANQGSEA. CDR3 loop: CSVESRYSPPQAFF. CDR3 in DNA: TGCAGCGTTGAATCCCGGTACAGTCCCCCTCAAGCTTTCTTT.

The chain recombines TRBV10-3 with TRBJ1-1; no reliable D call. Germline V CDR1 and CDR2: ENHRY, SYGVKD. The V end lost 2 bases, the J end lost 0 bases, and 7 bases lay between the germline ends. This CDR3 is 14 amino acids long. The DNA for the CDR3 is TGTGCCATCAGTGAGCGGGATTTGAACACTGAAGCTTTCTTT. This encodes CAISERDLNTEAFF.

This chain's CDR3 is CSVAYSYEQYF. CDR3 in DNA: TGCAGCGTTGCCTACTCCTACGAGCAGTACTTC. This sequence joins TRBV29-1 and TRBJ2-7, with D unclear. The germline V gene encodes CDR1 SQVTM and CDR2 ANQGSEA. Trimming took 4 bases from V and 0 from J, leaving 4 bases between them. This CDR3 contains 11 residues.

CDR3 in amino acids: CASSPTVAPGNEQFF. The CDR3 bases are TGTGCCAGCAGCCCTACAGTTGCCCCTGGCAATGAGCAGTTCTTC. The chain has TRBV7-3 and TRBJ2-1; D gene uncertain. The V gene's germline CDR1 is SGHTA and CDR2 FQGTGA. V was cut by 5 bases and J by 6 bases, with 17 bases left in between. The CDR3 extends over 15 amino acids.